What follows describes a single T cell receptor beta chain. The data stem from a study of cytomegalovirus exposure and HLA in healthy donors. With V trimmed by 5 bases and J by 4 bases, 4 bases remained unmatched. CDR3 length: 13 residues. Looked up from germline, CDR1 is SGHAT and CDR2 is FQNNGV. This PCR relied on a set of 60 Vbeta primers and 13 Jbeta primers. Repertoires were generated with immunoSEQ multiplex PCR, while TCRdb's copy carries only in-frame clones and drops some. The sample includes 150,000 to 200,000 clones, 85% to 90% seen only once; the top ten take roughly 1.9%. Sequences were obtained from PBMCs. The rearrangement joins TRBV11-2 to TRBJ1-2, with 7 bases identical to TRBD1. The receptor's source is a woman under 30 in good health and CMV-seronegative. The CDR3 DNA follows: TGTGCCAGCAGCCCGGACAGGTCCTATGGCTACACCTTC. It yields the protein CASSPDRSYGYTF.